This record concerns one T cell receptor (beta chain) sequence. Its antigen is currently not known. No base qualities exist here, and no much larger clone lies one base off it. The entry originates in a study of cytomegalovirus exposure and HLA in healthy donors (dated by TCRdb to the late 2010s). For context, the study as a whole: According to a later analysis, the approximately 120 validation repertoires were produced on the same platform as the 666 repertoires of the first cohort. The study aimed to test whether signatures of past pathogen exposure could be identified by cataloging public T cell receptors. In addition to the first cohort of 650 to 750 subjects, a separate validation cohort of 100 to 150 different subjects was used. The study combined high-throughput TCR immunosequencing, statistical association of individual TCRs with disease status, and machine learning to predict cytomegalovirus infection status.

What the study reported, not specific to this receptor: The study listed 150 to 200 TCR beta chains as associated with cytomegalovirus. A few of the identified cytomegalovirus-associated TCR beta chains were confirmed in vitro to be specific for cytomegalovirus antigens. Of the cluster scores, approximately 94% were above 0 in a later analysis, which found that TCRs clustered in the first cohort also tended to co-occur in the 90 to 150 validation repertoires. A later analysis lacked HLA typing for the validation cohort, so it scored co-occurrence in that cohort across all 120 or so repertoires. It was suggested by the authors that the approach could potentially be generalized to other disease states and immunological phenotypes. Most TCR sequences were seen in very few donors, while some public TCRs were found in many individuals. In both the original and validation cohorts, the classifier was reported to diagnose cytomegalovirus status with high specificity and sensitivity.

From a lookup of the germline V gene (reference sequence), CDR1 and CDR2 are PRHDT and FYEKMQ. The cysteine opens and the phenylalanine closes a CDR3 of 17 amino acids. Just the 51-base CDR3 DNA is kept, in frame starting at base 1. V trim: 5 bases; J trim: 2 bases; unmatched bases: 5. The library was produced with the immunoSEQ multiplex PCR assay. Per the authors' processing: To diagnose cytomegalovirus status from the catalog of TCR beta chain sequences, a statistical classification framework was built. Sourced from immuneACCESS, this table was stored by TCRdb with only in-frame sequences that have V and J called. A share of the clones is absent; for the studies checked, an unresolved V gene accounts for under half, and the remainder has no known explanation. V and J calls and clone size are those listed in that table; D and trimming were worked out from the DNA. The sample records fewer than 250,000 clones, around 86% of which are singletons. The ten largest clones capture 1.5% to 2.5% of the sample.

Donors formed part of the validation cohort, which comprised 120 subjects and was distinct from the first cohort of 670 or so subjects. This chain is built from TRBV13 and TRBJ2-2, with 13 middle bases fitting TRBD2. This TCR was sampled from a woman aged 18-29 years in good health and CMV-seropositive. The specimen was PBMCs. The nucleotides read TGTGCCAGCAGCCGGGGACTAGCGGGAATAAACACCGGGGAGCTGTTTTTT. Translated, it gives CASSRGLAGINTGELFF.